The present T cell receptor (beta chain) was sequenced within a study of blood T cell repertoires in COVID-19. Background on the study: Both acute and convalescent COVID-19 samples were obtained from the United States, Italy and Spain. T cells, B-cell-depleted T cells, or PBMCs provided the cDNA or gDNA that served as material.

As originally analysed: Using reference gene primer amplification, nucleated cell counts were estimated. Libraries were prepared by immunoSEQ multiplex PCR; TCRdb keeps only in-frame clonotypes and omits some of them. D and trimming were read from the DNA, whereas the V and J calls and clone size are those reported in that table. This table has over 85,000 clones, 84% appearing once. Germline V gene sequence: CDR1 SGHRS, CDR2 YFSETQ. CDR3 size: 17 residues. Trimming removed 7 bases from V and 4 bases from J; junction bases left unmatched: 17. The V call is TRBV5-1, the J call TRBJ2-3; TRBD2 matches 8 bases. Material for sequencing was peripheral blood. This sequence was found in a man between 35 and 55 years old with active or convalescent COVID-19. CDR3: CASVQSAGGRASDTQYF. The DNA of the CDR3 is TGCGCCAGCGTTCAATCCGCGGGGGGCAGAGCGTCAGATACGCAGTATTTT.